Listed below are T cell receptor beta chains from one sample, sequenced in a study of neurological immune-mediated disorders. TCRdb reanalysed the 5' RACE reads using MiXCR and keeps one entry per CDR3 protein. The data hold some 20,000 distinct CDR3 sequences, with 27% observed a single time. Specimen: PBMCs. These receptor sequences come from a man in his fifties or sixties with HTLV-1-associated myelopathy (HAM/TSP). Both conserved end residues are part of each CDR3. A D gene is named only where the DNA matches it firmly. For some rows the clone size is stated as once, few or many, or as a class when expanded; others skip it.

clone_size: few; j_call: TRBJ1-6; v_call: TRBV25-1; d_call: NA; cdr3_nt: TGTGCCAGCAGTGAATATCAGGGAACCTATAATTCACCCCTCCACTTT; cdr3_aa: CASSEYQGTYNSPLHF
clone_size: NA; j_call: TRBJ2-2; v_call: TRBV7-6; d_call: NA; cdr3_nt: TGTGCCAGCAGCCCCCCCGTAGTTCCTCAGGGGGAGCTGTTTTTT; cdr3_aa: CASSPPVVPQGELFF
clone_size: NA; j_call: TRBJ1-2; v_call: TRBV15; d_call: NA; cdr3_nt: TGTGCCACCAGCAGAGGAGAGGGCAGGGTCCAAGGCTACACCTTC; cdr3_aa: CATSRGEGRVQGYTF
clone_size: few; j_call: TRBJ2-5; v_call: TRBV20-1; d_call: TRBD2; cdr3_nt: TGCAGTGCTAGGCTAGCGGGGGCCCAAGAGACCCAGTACTTC; cdr3_aa: CSARLAGAQETQYF
clone_size: NA; j_call: TRBJ1-4; v_call: TRBV6-5; d_call: NA; cdr3_nt: TGTGCCAGCAGTCCCCGGTGGGGGTATGAAAAACTGTTTTTT; cdr3_aa: CASSPRWGYEKLFF
clone_size: few; j_call: TRBJ2-1; v_call: TRBV5-4; d_call: NA; cdr3_nt: TGTGCCAGCAGCAGGACTGACCGGGACGGATCCTTGAAGAGCTTC; cdr3_aa: CASSRTDRDGSLKSF
clone_size: few; j_call: TRBJ1-1; v_call: TRBV5-1; d_call: TRBD1; cdr3_nt: TGCGCCAGCAGCTTGGCCTTCGGGACAGGGAACACTGAAGCTTTCTTT; cdr3_aa: CASSLAFGTGNTEAFF
clone_size: NA; j_call: TRBJ1-2; v_call: TRBV5-1; d_call: NA; cdr3_nt: TGCGCCAGCCGTTCCCCCCAGGACTATGGCTACACCTTC; cdr3_aa: CASRSPQDYGYTF
clone_size: many; j_call: TRBJ1-1; v_call: TRBV7-8; d_call: NA; cdr3_nt: TGTGCCAGCGCACCCCCCCGGACCCGGGATAAAGCTTTCTTT; cdr3_aa: CASAPPRTRDKAFF
clone_size: NA; j_call: TRBJ2-2; v_call: TRBV7-8; d_call: TRBD2; cdr3_nt: TGTGCCAGCAGCTCCCACCATGAACGGGGGGACGCCACCGGGGAGCTGTTTTTT; cdr3_aa: CASSSHHERGDATGELFF
clone_size: NA; j_call: TRBJ2-5; v_call: TRBV20-1; d_call: NA; cdr3_nt: TGCAGTGCTAACCTGAGGGAGACCCGGTACTTT; cdr3_aa: CSANLRETRYF
clone_size: medium-sized; j_call: TRBJ1-1; v_call: TRBV7-9; d_call: NA; cdr3_nt: TGTGCCAGCAGGCCAAACAGGGAACCTGAAGCTTTCTTT; cdr3_aa: CASRPNREPEAFF
clone_size: few; j_call: TRBJ1-4; v_call: TRBV19; d_call: TRBD1; cdr3_nt: TGTGCCAGTACCGACTTTGGACAGGGTAATGAAAAACTGTTTTTT; cdr3_aa: CASTDFGQGNEKLFF
clone_size: NA; j_call: TRBJ2-5; v_call: TRBV20-1; d_call: NA; cdr3_nt: TGCAGTGCGAGGGGTGGAGGCCAAGAGACCCAGTACTTC; cdr3_aa: CSARGGGQETQYF
clone_size: NA; j_call: TRBJ2-5; v_call: TRBV15; d_call: NA; cdr3_nt: TGTGCCACCAGCAGGGGGGCCGGGGAGACCCAGTACTTC; cdr3_aa: CATSRGAGETQYF
clone_size: NA; j_call: TRBJ2-7; v_call: TRBV27; d_call: TRBD1; cdr3_nt: TGTGCCAGCAGTTCCTCGGGACAGGAGTACGAGCAGTACTTC; cdr3_aa: CASSSSGQEYEQYF
clone_size: NA; j_call: TRBJ2-5; v_call: TRBV5-1; d_call: TRBD1; cdr3_nt: TGCGCCAGCAGCCTCAGGGGGCACGGGGAGACCCAGTACTTC; cdr3_aa: CASSLRGHGETQYF
clone_size: few; j_call: TRBJ1-1; v_call: TRBV18; d_call: TRBD1; cdr3_nt: TGTGCCAGCTCACGAGGGGGGACAGACACTGAAGCTTTCTTT; cdr3_aa: CASSRGGTDTEAFF
clone_size: few; j_call: TRBJ2-7; v_call: TRBV20-1; d_call: TRBD1; cdr3_nt: TGCAGTGCTTACAGGGGGGTGACCTACGAGCAGTACTTC; cdr3_aa: CSAYRGVTYEQYF
clone_size: NA; j_call: TRBJ2-5; v_call: TRBV20-1; d_call: NA; cdr3_nt: TGCAGTGCTAGAGCTGGACTACCTAAAGAGACCCAGTACTTC; cdr3_aa: CSARAGLPKETQYF
clone_size: NA; j_call: TRBJ2-5; v_call: TRBV20-1; d_call: NA; cdr3_nt: TGCAGTGCTACCACCTCGGCCGGGGGGCGGCAAGAGACCCAGTACTTC; cdr3_aa: CSATTSAGGRQETQYF
clone_size: NA; j_call: TRBJ2-1; v_call: TRBV5-1; d_call: TRBD2; cdr3_nt: TGCGCCACCCGCCCCGTAGCGGGGAGCTCCTACAATGAGCAGTTCTTC; cdr3_aa: CATRPVAGSSYNEQFF
clone_size: NA; j_call: TRBJ1-1; v_call: TRBV14; d_call: NA; cdr3_nt: TGTGCCAGCAGCCAAGTCGGGGGGGCGGACACTGAAGCTTTCTTT; cdr3_aa: CASSQVGGADTEAFF
clone_size: NA; j_call: TRBJ2-1; v_call: TRBV4-2; d_call: NA; cdr3_nt: TGTGCCATCAGCCAATATGCCAATGAGCAGTTCTTC; cdr3_aa: CAISQYANEQFF
clone_size: few; j_call: TRBJ2-3; v_call: TRBV5-1; d_call: NA; cdr3_nt: TGCGCCAGCAGCTTGGCGGGGGCGCGTGGCACAGATACGCAGTATTTT; cdr3_aa: CASSLAGARGTDTQYF
clone_size: few; j_call: TRBJ1-2; v_call: TRBV25-1; d_call: TRBD1; cdr3_nt: TGTGCCAGCAGTGAAGGGGGACAGGCCATCAAAGGCGGTGGCTACACCTTC; cdr3_aa: CASSEGGQAIKGGGYTF
clone_size: NA; j_call: TRBJ1-6; v_call: TRBV6-1; d_call: NA; cdr3_nt: TGTGCCAGCAGTGGTCTGGACAATTCACCCCTCCACTTT; cdr3_aa: CASSGLDNSPLHF
clone_size: few; j_call: TRBJ1-4; v_call: TRBV20-1; d_call: TRBD1; cdr3_nt: TGCAGTGCTTCTAAGGACAGGGGGGGTGGTGAAAAACTGTTTTTT; cdr3_aa: CSASKDRGGGEKLFF
clone_size: NA; j_call: TRBJ1-6; v_call: TRBV7-9; d_call: NA; cdr3_nt: TGTGCCAGCAGCATCCCCTCCGTGACAGGTGATTCACCCCTCCACTTT; cdr3_aa: CASSIPSVTGDSPLHF
clone_size: few; j_call: TRBJ2-5; v_call: TRBV12-5; d_call: NA; cdr3_nt: TGTGCTAGTGTCATGAGGGGGACCGCGCCCGAGACCCAGTACTTC; cdr3_aa: CASVMRGTAPETQYF
clone_size: NA; j_call: TRBJ2-3; v_call: TRBV5-1; d_call: NA; cdr3_nt: TGCGCCAGCAGCACCTACGGGGCCATCACAGATACGCAGTATTTT; cdr3_aa: CASSTYGAITDTQYF
clone_size: many; j_call: TRBJ1-2; v_call: TRBV20-1; d_call: TRBD1; cdr3_nt: TGCAGTGCTAGGGGGGACAGGGGAGGGAGCTACACCTTC; cdr3_aa: CSARGDRGGSYTF
clone_size: few; j_call: TRBJ1-2; v_call: TRBV20-1; d_call: NA; cdr3_nt: TGCAGTGCTTCCGGGTATTCTAACTATGGCTACACCTTC; cdr3_aa: CSASGYSNYGYTF
clone_size: medium-sized; j_call: TRBJ2-1; v_call: TRBV20-1; d_call: TRBD2; cdr3_nt: TGCAGTGCCCCGGGACTAGCTTTCTATGAGCAGTTCTTC; cdr3_aa: CSAPGLAFYEQFF
clone_size: few; j_call: TRBJ2-3; v_call: TRBV20-1; d_call: TRBD2; cdr3_nt: TGCAGTGCTAGAATCAGCGGGGGGTGGGCAGATACGCAGTATTTT; cdr3_aa: CSARISGGWADTQYF
clone_size: NA; j_call: TRBJ1-5; v_call: TRBV19; d_call: NA; cdr3_nt: TGTGCCAGTAGTATGGCCGGGATGGATCAGCCCCAGCATTTT; cdr3_aa: CASSMAGMDQPQHF
clone_size: few; j_call: TRBJ2-2; v_call: TRBV5-1; d_call: NA; cdr3_nt: TGCGCCAGCACGCGAGAAGGAATCGGGGAGCTGTTTTTT; cdr3_aa: CASTREGIGELFF
clone_size: many; j_call: TRBJ1-4; v_call: TRBV12-3/TRBV12-4; d_call: NA; cdr3_nt: TGTGCCAGCAGTCGTTCCAGGAGGGGGGAAAAACTGTTTTTT; cdr3_aa: CASSRSRRGEKLFF
clone_size: NA; j_call: TRBJ2-7; v_call: TRBV12-3/TRBV12-4; d_call: TRBD2; cdr3_nt: TGTGCCAGCAGCGTCCTAGCGGGGGCCGTCTACGAGCAGTACTTC; cdr3_aa: CASSVLAGAVYEQYF
clone_size: many; j_call: TRBJ1-2; v_call: TRBV29-1; d_call: NA; cdr3_nt: TGCAGCATCTTAGGACAGACTAACTATGGCTACACCTTC; cdr3_aa: CSILGQTNYGYTF
clone_size: NA; j_call: TRBJ2-1; v_call: TRBV20-1; d_call: TRBD2; cdr3_nt: TGCAGTGCTATTTCCCCTCTGGCGGGGGGGATTGTGTTCTTC; cdr3_aa: CSAISPLAGGIVFF
clone_size: NA; j_call: TRBJ2-7; v_call: TRBV6-1; d_call: NA; cdr3_nt: TGTGCCAGCAGGGAAAGGCGGTACGAGCAGTACTTC; cdr3_aa: CASRERRYEQYF
clone_size: many; j_call: TRBJ2-7; v_call: TRBV7-7; d_call: TRBD2; cdr3_nt: TGTGCCAGCAGTCCGCTAGCGGGGGGCTCCTACGAGCAGTACTTC; cdr3_aa: CASSPLAGGSYEQYF
clone_size: NA; j_call: TRBJ1-2; v_call: TRBV30; d_call: NA; cdr3_nt: TGTGCCTGGAACGAGGAGGGTGGCTACACCTTC; cdr3_aa: CAWNEEGGYTF
clone_size: NA; j_call: TRBJ2-1; v_call: TRBV12-3/TRBV12-4; d_call: TRBD2; cdr3_nt: TGTGCCAGCAGTTTTGAGTTAGCGGGGGCTCCAGAGCAGTTCTTC; cdr3_aa: CASSFELAGAPEQFF
clone_size: few; j_call: TRBJ1-2; v_call: TRBV7-3; d_call: NA; cdr3_nt: TGTGCCAGCAGTCCGGCCGGGAACTATGGCTACACCTTC; cdr3_aa: CASSPAGNYGYTF
clone_size: few; j_call: TRBJ1-2; v_call: TRBV13; d_call: TRBD1; cdr3_nt: TGTGCCAGCAGCGCGGGACAGGGGAGAGGCTACACCTTC; cdr3_aa: CASSAGQGRGYTF
clone_size: NA; j_call: TRBJ2-5; v_call: TRBV5-4; d_call: NA; cdr3_nt: TGTGCCAGCAGCTTGGCCTCGGGATCCCGAGAGACCCAGTACTTC; cdr3_aa: CASSLASGSRETQYF
clone_size: many; j_call: TRBJ2-7; v_call: TRBV19; d_call: NA; cdr3_nt: TGTGCCAGTAGTATAGCATTAGCGGCCTACGAGCAGTACTTC; cdr3_aa: CASSIALAAYEQYF
clone_size: many; j_call: TRBJ1-6; v_call: TRBV9; d_call: TRBD1; cdr3_nt: TGTGCCAGCAGCGCCGTCGGACAGGGGCGTAATTCACCCCTCCACTTT; cdr3_aa: CASSAVGQGRNSPLHF
clone_size: few; j_call: TRBJ2-2; v_call: TRBV5-6; d_call: NA; cdr3_nt: TGTGCCAGCTCACATCCACAGGGCCCGAGGACCGGGGAGCTGTTTTTT; cdr3_aa: CASSHPQGPRTGELFF
clone_size: few; j_call: TRBJ1-1; v_call: TRBV5-1; d_call: TRBD1; cdr3_nt: TGCGCCAGCAGCTTGGTGGTAGGGACAGCCGCCGAAGCTTTCTTT; cdr3_aa: CASSLVVGTAAEAFF
clone_size: few; j_call: TRBJ1-4; v_call: TRBV19; d_call: TRBD1; cdr3_nt: TGTGCCAGTAGTGAAGGAGGGACAGCCTTTGCAACTAATGAAAAACTGTTTTTT; cdr3_aa: CASSEGGTAFATNEKLFF
clone_size: NA; j_call: TRBJ2-5; v_call: TRBV20-1; d_call: TRBD1; cdr3_nt: TGCAGTGCCAGGGACAGGGGACAAGAGACCCAGTACTTC; cdr3_aa: CSARDRGQETQYF
clone_size: medium-sized; j_call: TRBJ1-1; v_call: TRBV7-2; d_call: NA; cdr3_nt: TGTGCCAGCAGCTCCGGGGGGACACCTGAAGCTTTCTTT; cdr3_aa: CASSSGGTPEAFF
clone_size: NA; j_call: TRBJ1-2; v_call: TRBV3-1; d_call: NA; cdr3_nt: TGTGCCAGCAGCCCGGGGCGGGGAGTCACAGCCTATGGCTACACCTTC; cdr3_aa: CASSPGRGVTAYGYTF
clone_size: NA; j_call: TRBJ1-1; v_call: TRBV19; d_call: NA; cdr3_nt: TGTGCCAGTAGAGGGGTTGGCACTGAAGCTTTCTTT; cdr3_aa: CASRGVGTEAFF
clone_size: many; j_call: TRBJ1-2; v_call: TRBV29-1; d_call: TRBD1; cdr3_nt: TGCAGCGCTGGGACAGGGGTCGGCTACACCTTC; cdr3_aa: CSAGTGVGYTF